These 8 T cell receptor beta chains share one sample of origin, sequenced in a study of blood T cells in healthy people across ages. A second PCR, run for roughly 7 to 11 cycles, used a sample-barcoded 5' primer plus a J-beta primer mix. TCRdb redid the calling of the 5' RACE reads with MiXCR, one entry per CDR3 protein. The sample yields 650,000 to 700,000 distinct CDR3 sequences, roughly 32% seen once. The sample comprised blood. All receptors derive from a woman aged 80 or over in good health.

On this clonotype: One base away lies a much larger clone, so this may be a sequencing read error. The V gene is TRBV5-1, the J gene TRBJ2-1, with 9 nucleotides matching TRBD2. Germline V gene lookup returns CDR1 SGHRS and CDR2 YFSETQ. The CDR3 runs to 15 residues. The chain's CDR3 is CASSLTSGLNNGQFF. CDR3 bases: TGCGCCAGCAGCCTGACTAGCGGATTAAACAATGGGCAGTTCTTC.

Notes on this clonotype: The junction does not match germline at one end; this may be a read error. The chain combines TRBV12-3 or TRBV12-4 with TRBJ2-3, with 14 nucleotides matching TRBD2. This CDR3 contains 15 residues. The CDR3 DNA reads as TGTGCCAGCAGTTCCATGGGACTAGCGGGAGATGCGCAGTATTTT. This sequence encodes CASSSMGLAGDAQYF.

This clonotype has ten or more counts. The CDR3 DNA reads TGCAGTGCTTGGGGTAGCAATCAGCCCCAGCATTTT. This translates into CSAWGSNQPQHF. The chain has TRBV20-1 and TRBJ1-5; unclear D gene. The CDR3 totals 12 residues. CDR1 is DFQATT and CDR2 is SNEGSKA in the germline V gene (reference sequence). V was shortened by 5 bases and J by 0 bases, with 5 bases between the two germline ends.

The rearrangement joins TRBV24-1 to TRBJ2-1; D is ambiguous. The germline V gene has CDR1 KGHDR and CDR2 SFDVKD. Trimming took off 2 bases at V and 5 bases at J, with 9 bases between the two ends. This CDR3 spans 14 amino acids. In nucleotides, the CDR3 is TGTGCCACCAGTGATTCCGGAGTCCACAATGAGCAGTTCTTC. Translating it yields CATSDSGVHNEQFF.

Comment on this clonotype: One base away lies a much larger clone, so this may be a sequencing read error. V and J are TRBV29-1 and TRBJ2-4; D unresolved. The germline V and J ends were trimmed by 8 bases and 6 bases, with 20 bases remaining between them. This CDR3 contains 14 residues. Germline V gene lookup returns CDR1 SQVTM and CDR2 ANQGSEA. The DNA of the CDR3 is TGCAGCACCGACTCGATCCTGACTGGAAACATTCAGTACTTC. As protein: CSTDSILTGNIQYF.

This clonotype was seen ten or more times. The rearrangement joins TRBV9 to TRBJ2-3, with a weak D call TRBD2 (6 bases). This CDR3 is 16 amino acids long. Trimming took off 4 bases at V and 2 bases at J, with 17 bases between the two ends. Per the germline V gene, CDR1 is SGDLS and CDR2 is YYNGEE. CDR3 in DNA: TGTGCCAGCAGCTTTGGGGCCGGGGAGGTCACAGATACGCAGTATTTT. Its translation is CASSFGAGEVTDTQYF.

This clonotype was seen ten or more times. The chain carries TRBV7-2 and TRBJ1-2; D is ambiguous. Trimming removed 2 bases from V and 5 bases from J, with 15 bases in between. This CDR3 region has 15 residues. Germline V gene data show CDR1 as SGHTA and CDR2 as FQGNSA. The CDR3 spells CASSLNLRRIYGYTF. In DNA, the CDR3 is TGTGCCAGCAGCTTAAACCTCCGGAGGATATATGGCTACACCTTC.

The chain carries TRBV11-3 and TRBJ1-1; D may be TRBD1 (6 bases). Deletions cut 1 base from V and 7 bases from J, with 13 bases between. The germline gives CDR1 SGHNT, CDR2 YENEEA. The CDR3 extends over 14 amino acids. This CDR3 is CASSLGGDKSEAFF. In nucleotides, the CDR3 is TGTGCCAGCAGCTTAGGAGGGGACAAGAGTGAAGCTTTCTTT.